The 11 T cell receptor beta chains presented below share a single source sample, sequenced in a study of a mutant IDH1 vaccine in newly diagnosed glioma (dated by TCRdb to the early 2020s). The library was obtained by the immunoSEQ multiplex PCR assay. The source is immuneACCESS, and TCRdb retained only in-frame sequences with V and J called. Part of the clones is not carried over; for the studies checked, unresolved V genes explain less than half of this, and the remainder is unexplained. The sample table records 50,000 to 60,000 clones; roughly 90% of these occur just once. The ten largest clonotypes hold over 2% of the sample. The time point label, read with the paper, signifies: week 11, during vaccination. Each vaccine dose was 300 ug of a 20-mer mutant IDH1 peptide in Montanide, given subcutaneously with topical imiquimod. Their recognized antigens are unknown. The sequencing used PBMCs, collected from a glioma patient whose treatment included an IDH1 peptide vaccine. The receptors stem from a man aged 50 to 59 with glioma.

The rearrangement joins TRBV4-2 to TRBJ1-2, with TRBD1 matching 12 bases. This CDR3 comprises 15 residues. J lost 7 bases, V lost 1 base, and 4 bases had no gene match. Germline loops: CDR1 LGHNA, CDR2 YNFKEQ. The CDR3 DNA reads TGTGCCAGCAGCCAAGCGGGACAGGGGGCCCGTGGCTACACCTTC. This translates into CASSQAGQGARGYTF.

This chain links TRBV30 with TRBJ2-7, with D possibly matching TRBD1 (5 bases). The CDR3 sequence is 12 residues long. Germline lookup yields CDR1 GTSNPN and CDR2 SVGIG (reference sequence). Between the trimmed V and J ends, which lost 3 bases and 2 bases, there was a span of 8 bases. The CDR3 protein is CAWRDMAYEQYF. Here the CDR3 DNA reads TGTGCCTGGAGGGACATGGCCTACGAGCAGTACTTC.

The chain has TRBV6-5 and TRBJ2-7; D unclear. The CDR3 is 14 amino acids. Deletions cut 0 bases from V and 0 bases from J, with 6 bases between. Germline V gene lookup returns CDR1 MNHEY and CDR2 SVGAGI. CDR3 coding DNA: TGTGCCAGCAGTTACTCTCCCAACTCCTACGAGCAGTACTTC. Its translation: CASSYSPNSYEQYF.

The chain links TRBV28 to TRBJ1-4; no firm D call. CDR3 length: 13 residues. The germline CDR1 and CDR2 sequences are MDHEN and SYDVKM. Trimming took 7 bases from V and 8 from J, leaving 14 bases between them. CDR3 sequence reads: CASTPGGREKLFF. The CDR3 nucleotides read TGTGCCAGCACCCCTGGAGGGCGGGAAAAACTGTTTTTT.

The chain has TRBV30 and TRBJ1-2; D ambiguous. This CDR3 comprises 13 residues. V was clipped by 0 bases and J by 8 bases, with 13 bases between them. Germline CDR1 GTSNPN, CDR2 SVGIG (reference sequence). The CDR3 nucleotides read TGTGCCTGGAGTGTTCCACCTTTGGACGGCTACACCTTC. Amino acids: CAWSVPPLDGYTF.

CDR3 region: CASSLAQGSAEAFF. The CDR3 DNA follows: TGTGCCAGCAGCTTAGCTCAGGGGAGCGCTGAAGCTTTCTTT. This chain links TRBV7-8 with TRBJ1-1, with D tentatively TRBD1 (6 bases). Per the germline V gene, CDR1 is SGHVS and CDR2 is FQNEAQ. There are 14 residues in the CDR3. V lost 0 bases and J 6 bases, leaving 11 bases between the germline ends.

The V and J genes are TRBV19 and TRBJ1-5; D is unresolved. This CDR3 is built from 16 residues. CDR1 and CDR2 from the germline V gene are LNHDA and SQIVND (reference sequence). V gave up 5 bases and J gave up 5 bases, with 19 bases separating them. This CDR3 is CASSVSYSSAHQPQHF. CDR3 nucleotide sequence: TGTGCCAGTAGTGTTTCCTATTCGTCAGCTCATCAGCCCCAGCATTTT.

The J gene is TRBJ2-7, the V gene TRBV29-1, with 9 bases that match TRBD1. The length of the CDR3 is 13 residues. Germline-derived CDR1 and CDR2 are SQVTM and ANQGSEA. V lost 7 bases to trimming and J lost 1 base; unmatched junction nucleotides: 5. The CDR3 region has the DNA TGCAGCGCAATGACAGGGGGATCCTACGAGCAGTACTTC. Protein sequence: CSAMTGGSYEQYF.

This chain uses TRBV6-1 with TRBJ1-6; D is uncertain. The CDR3 covers 11 residues. CDR1 MNHNS and CDR2 SASEGT come from the germline V gene. Trimming removed 0 bases from V and 18 bases from J, with 9 bases in between. The CDR3 spells CASSEAATSHF. CDR3 bases: TGTGCCAGCAGTGAAGCGGCGACTTCCCACTTT.

The chain links TRBV28 to TRBJ2-7; D remains unclear. The CDR3 sequence is 11 residues long. V shed 2 bases and J shed 6 bases, with 5 bases lying between them. Germline CDR1 is MDHEN and CDR2 is SYDVKM. The CDR3 DNA reads TGTGCCAGCAGTTTAATACGCGAGCAGTACTTC. This codes for CASSLIREQYF.

The CDR3 region is CASQGQRNDNEQFF. The CDR3 nucleotides are TGTGCCAGCCAAGGGCAACGGAACGACAATGAGCAGTTCTTC. This sequence joins TRBV6-5 and TRBJ2-1; D not resolved. The V end was cut by 8 bases, the J end by 5 bases, with 16 bases between. The CDR3 loop spans 14 amino acids. CDR1 MNHEY and CDR2 SVGAGI come from the germline V gene.